This TCR beta chain was found in a study of shared T cell receptors in the human thymus. V was clipped by 4 bases and J by 11 bases; unmatched bases: 10. Germline-derived CDR1 and CDR2 are MNHEY and SMNVEV (reference sequence). CDR3 size: 13 residues. Repertoires were generated with immunoSEQ multiplex PCR, while TCRdb's copy carries only in-frame clones and drops some. The table lists about 730,000 clones, roughly 88% of them singletons. These data also featured in a second study, about human thymus T cells. From that report: Congenital heart defects were the reason for the corrective surgery that the donors, healthy Finnish infants, were having. Thymus was obtained from resections taken during corrective heart surgery. The related literature has documented a marked overlap of thymic repertoires among unrelated individuals.

Sequenced material: thymocytes. This clonotype originated in a girl in the first two years of life with a congenital heart defect. This chain connects TRBV27 to TRBJ1-1, with 7 bases fitting TRBD1. CDR3: CASSSDRARYAFF. The DNA for the CDR3 is TGTGCCAGCAGTTCCGACAGGGCTCGGTACGCTTTCTTT.